The 29 T cell receptor beta chains reported below all come from one sample, sequenced in a study of CD8 T cells in ankylosing spondylitis (dated by TCRdb to about 2017). Results and caveats for the whole study, not just this receptor: A TCR beta motif made up of 7 to 9 highly homologous amino acid variants appeared to be characteristic of blood from ankylosing spondylitis patients.

These TCRs are of unknown antigen specificity. Receptor amplification or capture employed 5' RACE. Sequencing instrument: Illumina HiSeq 2500. In-frame beta chains were kept once TCRdb had trimmed the public reads at Q25 with fastp and called clones with MiXCR. Rows merge per CDR3 protein into single entries with the most common DNA and genes. The sample contains roughly 670,000 distinct CDR3 sequences, roughly 20% of them found a single time. The ten largest clones represent 15% to 20% of the sample. Sequencing was carried out using blood, either unsorted or a sorted T cell fraction (not recorded which). The receptors stem from a male donor with ankylosing spondylitis.

The chain carries TRBV4-3 and TRBJ2-1; 10 bases align to TRBD2. Trimming took 0 bases from V and 5 from J; bases not matched to a gene: 7. The CDR3 covers 17 residues. From germline, CDR1 is LGHNA and CDR2 YSLEER. The CDR3 loop is CASSQDWGGLADNEQFF. The DNA for the CDR3 is TGCGCCAGCAGCCAAGATTGGGGAGGACTAGCGGACAATGAGCAGTTCTTC.

The chain carries TRBV2 and TRBJ1-6, with D unresolved. Germline CDR1 and CDR2: SNHLY and FYNNEI. The CDR3 spans 14 residues. Trimming removed 6 bases at V and 7 bases at J, with 13 bases between. This CDR3 reads CASRSGRGNSPLHF. Here the CDR3 DNA reads TGTGCCAGCAGATCCGGGCGCGGGAATTCACCCCTCCACTTT.

The chain carries TRBV24-1 and TRBJ2-2; 10 positions match TRBD2. Germline-derived CDR1 and CDR2 are KGHDR and SFDVKD. CDR3 length: 15 residues. V dropped 4 bases and J dropped 7; count of bases not matched to a gene: 5. Here the CDR3 DNA reads TGTGCCACCAGTGACCCGGGACTAGCGATCGGGGAGCTGTTTTTT. It specifies CATSDPGLAIGELFF.

The J gene is TRBJ2-1, the V gene TRBV7-8, with 16 bases that match TRBD2. Germline V gene sequence: CDR1 SGHVS, CDR2 FQNEAQ. V shed 4 bases, J shed 0 bases, and the junction held 6 bases outside the gene matches. The CDR3 consists of 19 residues. CDR3 nucleotides: TGTGCCAGCAGCTCACCGGGACTAGCGGGAGGGGGCTCCTACAATGAGCAGTTCTTC. Protein product: CASSSPGLAGGGSYNEQFF.

This clonotype appeared a few times. The chain couples TRBV7-3 to TRBJ1-1; the D is unclear. Germline CDR1 SGHTA, CDR2 FQGTGA. The CDR3 covers 14 residues. V was shortened by 1 base and J by 4 bases, with 10 bases between the two germline ends. This CDR3 is CASSLMEGSTEAFF. DNA of the CDR3: TGTGCCAGCAGCTTAATGGAGGGATCCACTGAAGCTTTCTTT.

The chain links TRBV12-3 or TRBV12-4 to TRBJ1-1; possibly TRBD1 for D (5 bases). V was clipped by 8 bases and J by 2 bases, with 18 bases between them. The CDR3 has 15 residues. The CDR3 sequence: CASYLRGTGNTEAFF. The CDR3 region has the DNA TGTGCCAGCTACTTAAGGGGTACAGGAAACACTGAAGCTTTCTTT.

This clonotype was counted a few times. The J gene is TRBJ1-1, the V gene TRBV12-3 or TRBV12-4; the match to TRBD1 covers 11 bases. The CDR3 contains 16 residues. The V and J ends lost 6 bases and 3 bases, in that order; junction bases with no gene match: 9. CDR3 nucleotides: TGTGCCAGCAGAGCCCGGACAGGGGGCGGGCACACTGAAGCTTTCTTT. This sequence encodes CASRARTGGGHTEAFF.

This clonotype occurred a few times. J is TRBJ2-7 and V is TRBV3-1; 7 bases map to TRBD2. This CDR3 is 14 amino acids long. Germline CDR1 is LGHDT and CDR2 is YNNKEL (reference sequence). J gave up 3 bases and V 4 bases, and 6 bases lay outside the gene matches. CDR3 loop: CASSPNGRSYEQYF. DNA for the CDR3: TGTGCCAGCAGCCCGAACGGGAGGAGCTACGAGCAGTACTTC.

J is TRBJ2-5 and V is TRBV29-1, with 7 bases that match TRBD2. The germline gives CDR1 SQVTM, CDR2 ANQGSEA. The V segment lost 3 bases and the J segment 5 bases; nucleotides outside the gene matches: 6. The CDR3 is made up of 13 amino acids. The chain's CDR3 is CSVDRAGLETQYF. DNA for the CDR3: TGCAGCGTTGACAGAGCGGGGTTGGAGACCCAGTACTTC. The variable domain in full, with the rest retrieved from reference TRBV29-1 and TRBJ2-5, is SAVISQKPSRDICQRGTSLTIQCQVDSQVTMMFWYRQQPGQSLTLIATANQGSEATYESGFVIDKFPISRPNLTFSTLTVSNMSPEDSSIYLCSVDRAGLETQYFGPGTRLLVL.

Only a few counts were recorded for this clonotype. The V gene is TRBV15, the J gene TRBJ2-5; 7 positions match TRBD2. The CDR3 runs 15 residues. CDR1 and CDR2 from the germline V gene are LNHNV and YYDKDF (reference sequence). Losses at the gene ends were 1 base for V and 2 bases for J; bases not matched to a gene: 4. The CDR3 nucleotides read TGTGCCACCAGCAGAGGAAGGGGACTACAAGAGACCCAGTACTTC. Translating it yields CATSRGRGLQETQYF. Supplemented by reference TRBV15 and TRBJ2-5, the full variable domain reads DAMVIQNPRYQVTQFGKPVTLSCSQTLNHNVMYWYQQKSSQAPKLLFHYYDKDFNNEADTPDNFQSRRPNTSFCFLDIRSPGLGDTAMYLCATSRGRGLQETQYFGPGTRLLVL.

The chain is built from TRBV5-4 and TRBJ2-3, with a tentative D call TRBD2 (6 bases). The CDR3 totals 21 residues. Germline CDR1 is SGHNT and CDR2 is YYREEE (reference sequence). The V and J ends lost 1 base and 1 base respectively, with 28 bases between them. The DNA for the CDR3 is TGTGCCAGCAGCTTGTTACCCGGACCGAGCGTGCGGGACCTTGGCACAGATACGCAGTATTTT. Its translation: CASSLLPGPSVRDLGTDTQYF.

This clonotype was detected a few times. This chain links TRBV28 with TRBJ1-2; tentative D call: TRBD1 (6 bases). Germline V CDR1 and CDR2: MDHEN, SYDVKM. This CDR3 is 17 amino acids long. Trimming stripped 4 bases from V and 3 bases from J, with 21 bases between. This chain's CDR3 is CASSSHRDIQAHYGYTF. CDR3 nucleotide sequence: TGTGCCAGCAGTTCCCACCGGGACATTCAAGCCCACTATGGCTACACCTTC.

The chain uses TRBV11-2 and TRBJ2-7; D is perhaps TRBD1 (6 bases). The CDR3 extends over 14 amino acids. V shed 8 bases and J shed 0 bases, with 14 bases lying between them. CDR1 SGHAT and CDR2 FQNNGV come from the germline V gene. For the CDR3, the DNA is TGTGCCAGCCACCGGACAGCAAGCTCCTACGAGCAGTACTTC. It encodes CASHRTASSYEQYF.

This chain connects TRBV29-1 to TRBJ1-3; weak D call: TRBD1 (6 bases). The germline V gene has CDR1 SQVTM and CDR2 ANQGSEA. V was clipped by 5 bases and J by 0 bases, with 14 bases between them. The CDR3 extends over 15 amino acids. CDR3 in DNA: TGCAGCGTTCAGACAGGTACGGGCTCTGGAAACACCATATATTTT. Translation: CSVQTGTGSGNTIYF.

In its sample, this clonotype was seen a few times. The V and J genes are TRBV29-1 and TRBJ1-1; 8 nucleotides agree with TRBD1. This CDR3 is built from 16 residues. The germline CDR1 and CDR2 sequences are SQVTM and ANQGSEA. J lost 10 bases, V lost 6 bases, and 22 bases had no gene match. DNA of the CDR3: TGCAGCGTCCAAGGGGGTCTCACAGGGGGACCGCGGGCAGCTTTCTTT. It specifies CSVQGGLTGGPRAAFF.

This clonotype was observed a handful of times. The rearrangement uses TRBV19 and TRBJ1-1, with D possibly being TRBD1 (6 bases). Germline values: CDR1 LNHDA, CDR2 SQIVND (reference sequence). Trimming left V 10 bases short and J 7 bases short, with 16 bases between. This CDR3 comprises 12 residues. The CDR3 region has the DNA TGTGCCACAAAGCAGGGAGGGGGTGAAGCTTTCTTT. Translation: CATKQGGGEAFF.

This sequence joins TRBV20-1 and TRBJ2-2; 10 bases map to TRBD2. J lost 3 bases, V lost 1 base, and 2 bases had no gene match. Looked up from germline, CDR1 is DFQATT and CDR2 is SNEGSKA (reference sequence). This CDR3 is built from 15 residues. The CDR3 loop reads CSARGTSGYTGELFF. In nucleotides, the CDR3 is TGCAGTGCTAGAGGGACTAGCGGATACACCGGGGAGCTGTTTTTT.

This clonotype was picked up one time. The chain uses TRBV7-9 and TRBJ2-1; weak D call: TRBD2 (6 bases). V was pared by 5 bases and J by 6 bases, with 11 bases between. Germline V CDR1 and CDR2: SEHNR, FQNEAQ (reference sequence). The CDR3 runs to 13 residues. In DNA form, the CDR3 reads TGTGCCAGCAGCCACTCCGGGGGCAATGAGCAGTTCTTC. Amino acid sequence: CASSHSGGNEQFF.

This sequence joins TRBV20-1 and TRBJ2-5, with a weak D call TRBD2 (5 bases). CDR1 DFQATT and CDR2 SNEGSKA come from the germline V gene (reference sequence). CDR3 length: 13 amino acids. The V and J ends lost 6 bases and 4 bases respectively, with 15 bases between them. The CDR3 nucleotides are TGCAGTGCCCCCATCGGGAAGGGAGAGACCCAGTACTTC. Its translation is CSAPIGKGETQYF.

A few counts support this clonotype. The chain uses TRBV20-1 and TRBJ2-5; 7 bases map to TRBD1. V trimming: 0 bases; J trimming: 5 bases; junction bases outside the gene matches: 12. CDR1 and CDR2 (germline): DFQATT, SNEGSKA (reference sequence). CDR3 length: 16 amino acids. CDR3 bases: TGCAGTGCTAGAGATCGAGGGGGCGCGTCTCAGGAGACCCAGTACTTC. This translates into CSARDRGGASQETQYF.

The genes are TRBV29-1 and TRBJ2-7, with TRBD2 identical over 8 bases. The germline gives CDR1 SQVTM, CDR2 ANQGSEA. The CDR3 has 16 residues. With 4 bases clipped from V and 1 base from J, the junction kept 12 bases outside the gene matches. CDR3: CSVVGRASLSSYEQYF. CDR3 DNA sequence: TGCAGCGTTGTCGGGAGGGCCTCCTTATCATCCTACGAGCAGTACTTC.

This clonotype has only a few counts. The chain employs TRBV29-1 and TRBJ1-4; 7 nucleotides match TRBD1. Unmatched junction bases numbered 6, after V lost 6 bases and J lost 5 bases. The CDR3 spans 13 residues. CDR1 is SQVTM and CDR2 is ANQGSEA in the germline V gene. The CDR3: CSVPDRTNEKLFF. CDR3 sequence (DNA): TGCAGCGTGCCGGACAGGACCAATGAAAAACTGTTTTTT.

V and J are TRBV5-5 and TRBJ1-2; the D gene is possibly TRBD1 (5 bases). Trimming shortened V by 0 bases and J by 4 bases, and 16 bases separated the two germline ends. The CDR3 length is 16 residues. CDR1 and CDR2 from the germline V gene are SGHKS and YYEKEE (reference sequence). The CDR3 is CASSLAVWGTFYGYTF. In DNA form, the CDR3 reads TGTGCCAGCAGCTTGGCGGTTTGGGGGACCTTCTATGGCTACACCTTC.

The gene calls are TRBV12-3 or TRBV12-4 and TRBJ2-7; 7 bases are shared with TRBD1. The junction had 10 bases not matched to a gene; V was cut back by 6 bases and J by 2 bases. This CDR3 contains 15 residues. The CDR3 region has the DNA TGTGCCAGCAGCCACTCCGGGACAGATACCTACGAGCAGTACTTC. This sequence encodes CASSHSGTDTYEQYF.

This CDR3 reads CASSLLGSDSPLHF. The CDR3 coding sequence is TGTGCCAGCAGCTTATTGGGCTCGGATTCACCCCTCCACTTT. This rearrangement joins TRBV7-3 to TRBJ1-6; D gene uncertain. This CDR3 has 14 amino acids. Deletions cut 2 bases from V and 8 bases from J, with 10 bases between. CDR1 is SGHTA, CDR2 FQGTGA, per germline.

The chain carries TRBV6-6 and TRBJ2-1; either TRBD1 or TRBD2 may supply D (7 bases each). This CDR3 spans 13 amino acids. CDR1 and CDR2 (germline): MNHNY, SVGAGI (reference sequence). The V end lost 10 bases, the J end lost 6 bases, and 16 bases lay between the germline ends. CDR3 in DNA: TGTGCCACAGCGGGACAGATTTCCAATGAGCAGTTCTTC. Translated, it gives CATAGQISNEQFF.

The rearrangement uses TRBV6-1 and TRBJ1-2, with D possibly being TRBD1 (6 bases). Trimming took 6 bases from V and 2 from J, leaving 16 bases between them. The CDR3 length is 15 residues. The germline CDR1 and CDR2 sequences are MNHNS and SASEGT. CDR3 in amino acids: CASSLTQGLNYGYTF. CDR3 nucleotide sequence: TGTGCCAGCAGCCTAACGCAGGGGCTCAACTATGGCTACACCTTC.

Ten or more counts support this clonotype. V is TRBV5-1 and J is TRBJ2-2, with 10 positions matching TRBD1. CDR1 and CDR2 from the germline V gene are SGHRS and YFSETQ. This CDR3 is 15 amino acids long. With V trimmed by 3 bases and J by 4 bases, 3 bases remained unmatched. In DNA form, the CDR3 reads TGCGCCAGCAGCTCGGGGACAGGGGCCACCGGGGAGCTGTTTTTT. Translation: CASSSGTGATGELFF. Based on the CDR3 plus reference TRBV5-1 and TRBJ2-2, the full variable domain is KAGVTQTPRYLIKTRGQQVTLSCSPISGHRSVSWYQQTPGQGLQFLFEYFSETQRNKGNFPGRFSGRQFSNSRSEMNVSTLELGDSALYLCASSSGTGATGELFFGEGSRLTVL.

The V call is TRBV29-1, the J call TRBJ1-2; TRBD1 agrees at 8 bases. The CDR3 is made up of 14 amino acids. CDR1 and CDR2 from the germline V gene are SQVTM and ANQGSEA. With 3 bases clipped from V and 6 bases from J, the junction kept 9 bases outside the gene matches. In DNA, the CDR3 is TGCAGCGTTGAGGGAGCGGCAGGGGGCAATGGCTACACCTTC. Encoded protein: CSVEGAAGGNGYTF.